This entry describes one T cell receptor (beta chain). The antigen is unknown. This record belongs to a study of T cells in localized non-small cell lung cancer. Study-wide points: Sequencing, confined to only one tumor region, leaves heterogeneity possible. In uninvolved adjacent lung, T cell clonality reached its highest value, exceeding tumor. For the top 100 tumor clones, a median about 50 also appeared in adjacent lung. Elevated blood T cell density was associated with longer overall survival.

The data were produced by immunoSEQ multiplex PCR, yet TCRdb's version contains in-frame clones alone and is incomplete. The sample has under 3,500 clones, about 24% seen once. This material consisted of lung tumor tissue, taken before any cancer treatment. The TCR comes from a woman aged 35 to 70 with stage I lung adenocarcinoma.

The CDR3 nucleotides read TGTGCCAGCAGCTTAACAGGGGCGGGACTATACAATGAGCAGTTCTTC. As protein: CASSLTGAGLYNEQFF. The rearrangement links TRBV11-3 to TRBJ2-1, with D perhaps given as TRBD1 or TRBD2 (7 bases each). The CDR3 sequence is 16 residues long. Trimming left V 2 bases short and J 4 bases short, with 15 bases between. CDR1 SGHNT and CDR2 YENEEA come from the germline V gene.